This is a list of T cell receptor beta chains from one sample in a study of technical replicates of blood from several donors. The protocol was immunoSEQ multiplex PCR, while the TCRdb copy is restricted to in-frame clones and leaves out a portion. The repertoire holds tens of thousands of clones, with approximately 83% as singletons. The specimen was PBMCs. Receptors were obtained from a human donor in good health. Some clones in this sample may be carry-over from other donors' samples. CDR3s include the opening cysteine and the closing phenylalanine or tryptophan. D genes are given only for firm matches. Part of the rows lack a size; the others show once, few, many or a class for expanded clones.

clone size: .
D gene: .
CDR3 length: 15
J gene: TRBJ1-6
V gene: TRBV11-2
CDR3 protein: CASRQVAGNNSPLHF
CDR3 DNA: TGTGCCAGCAGGCAGGTGGCGGGGAATAATTCACCCCTCCACTTT

clone size: once
D gene: .
CDR3 length: 12
J gene: TRBJ2-1
V gene: TRBV7-2
CDR3 protein: CASSLDNNEQFF
CDR3 DNA: TGTGCCAGCAGCTTGGACAATAATGAGCAGTTCTTC

clone size: few
D gene: .
CDR3 length: 13
J gene: TRBJ1-3
V gene: TRBV5-1
CDR3 protein: CASSVGDGNTIYF
CDR3 DNA: TGCGCCAGCAGCGTGGGAGATGGAAACACCATATATTTT

clone size: .
D gene: .
CDR3 length: 21
J gene: TRBJ2-2
V gene: TRBV21-1
CDR3 protein: CASSFGGSSGSREGNAGELFF
CDR3 DNA: TGTGCCAGCAGCTTTGGGGGGTCTAGCGGGAGTCGGGAGGGTAACGCCGGGGAGCTGTTTTTT

clone size: .
D gene: TRBD2
CDR3 length: 18
J gene: TRBJ2-5
V gene: TRBV2
CDR3 protein: CASSQGLAGGNSLETQYF
CDR3 DNA: TGTGCCAGCAGTCAAGGACTAGCGGGAGGTAATAGTTTAGAGACCCAGTACTTC

clone size: .
D gene: TRBD2
CDR3 length: 17
J gene: TRBJ2-6
V gene: TRBV9
CDR3 protein: CASSVDRGRLGANVLTF
CDR3 DNA: TGTGCCAGCAGCGTAGATCGCGGGAGGCTCGGGGCCAACGTCCTGACTTTC

clone size: few
D gene: TRBD2
CDR3 length: 18
J gene: TRBJ2-7
V gene: TRBV7-2
CDR3 protein: CASSLARWTSGTTYEQYF
CDR3 DNA: TGTGCCAGCAGCTTAGCGAGGTGGACTAGCGGGACAACCTACGAGCAGTACTTC

clone size: .
D gene: .
CDR3 length: 15
J gene: TRBJ2-5
V gene: TRBV9
CDR3 protein: CASSVDAGYQETQYF
CDR3 DNA: TGTGCCAGCAGCGTTGACGCAGGCTATCAAGAGACCCAGTACTTC

clone size: .
D gene: .
CDR3 length: 16
J gene: TRBJ2-2
V gene: TRBV6-1
CDR3 protein: CASSEGHLTNTGELFF
CDR3 DNA: TGTGCCAGCAGTGAAGGACACTTGACGAACACCGGGGAGCTGTTTTTT

clone size: .
D gene: TRBD1
CDR3 length: 15
J gene: TRBJ2-6
V gene: TRBV11-2
CDR3 protein: CASSRTGIEANVLTF
CDR3 DNA: TGTGCCAGCAGCCGGACAGGGATCGAGGCCAACGTCCTGACTTTC

clone size: .
D gene: .
CDR3 length: 14
J gene: TRBJ1-5
V gene: TRBV29-1
CDR3 protein: CSVVGAGGNQPQHF
CDR3 DNA: TGCAGCGTTGTGGGGGCAGGGGGCAATCAGCCCCAGCATTTT

clone size: .
D gene: .
CDR3 length: 13
J gene: TRBJ1-6
V gene: TRBV30
CDR3 protein: CAWNGDINSPLHF
CDR3 DNA: TGTGCCTGGAATGGGGACATTAATTCACCCCTCCACTTT

clone size: .
D gene: TRBD1
CDR3 length: 15
J gene: TRBJ1-1
V gene: TRBV5-8
CDR3 protein: CASSPGQGASTEAFF
CDR3 DNA: TGTGCCAGCAGCCCCGGACAGGGGGCCAGCACTGAAGCTTTCTTT

clone size: .
D gene: .
CDR3 length: 15
J gene: TRBJ2-1
V gene: TRBV11-2
CDR3 protein: CASSLRVTSYNEQFF
CDR3 DNA: TGTGCCAGCAGCCTCCGGGTTACCTCCTACAATGAGCAGTTCTTC

clone size: .
D gene: .
CDR3 length: 12
J gene: TRBJ1-1
V gene: TRBV5-4
CDR3 protein: CASSLGQDEAFF
CDR3 DNA: TGTGCCAGCAGCTTGGGTCAGGATGAAGCTTTCTTT

clone size: .
D gene: .
CDR3 length: 15
J gene: TRBJ2-5
V gene: TRBV6-5
CDR3 protein: CASSYSGLDKETQYF
CDR3 DNA: TGTGCCAGCAGTTACTCGGGACTTGACAAAGAGACCCAGTACTTC

clone size: once
D gene: .
CDR3 length: 15
J gene: TRBJ1-2
V gene: TRBV7-2
CDR3 protein: CASSLMVGQIYGYTF
CDR3 DNA: TGTGCCAGCAGCTTAATGGTCGGACAAATCTATGGCTACACCTTC

clone size: .
D gene: TRBD2
CDR3 length: 15
J gene: TRBJ2-7
V gene: TRBV19
CDR3 protein: CASTPGWGGSYEQYF
CDR3 DNA: TGTGCCAGTACCCCCGGTTGGGGGGGCTCCTACGAGCAGTACTTC

clone size: few
D gene: .
CDR3 length: 16
J gene: TRBJ2-2
V gene: TRBV21-1
CDR3 protein: CASSSMQGLNTGELFF
CDR3 DNA: TGTGCCAGCAGCTCCATGCAAGGACTGAACACCGGGGAGCTGTTTTTT

clone size: .
D gene: TRBD2
CDR3 length: 14
J gene: TRBJ2-4
V gene: TRBV15
CDR3 protein: CATSRASGENIQYF
CDR3 DNA: TGTGCCACCAGCAGAGCTAGCGGCGAGAACATTCAGTACTTC

clone size: .
D gene: TRBD1
CDR3 length: 16
J gene: TRBJ1-3
V gene: TRBV11-2
CDR3 protein: CASSSQGANSGNTIYF
CDR3 DNA: TGTGCCAGCAGCTCCCAGGGGGCCAACTCTGGAAACACCATATATTTT

clone size: .
D gene: .
CDR3 length: 12
J gene: TRBJ1-4
V gene: TRBV18
CDR3 protein: CASSPGPEKLFF
CDR3 DNA: TGTGCCAGCTCACCTGGGCCCGAAAAACTGTTTTTT

clone size: .
D gene: .
CDR3 length: 11
J gene: TRBJ2-7
V gene: TRBV4-2
CDR3 protein: CASSWGAEQYF
CDR3 DNA: TGTGCCAGCAGCTGGGGAGCCGAGCAGTACTTC

clone size: .
D gene: .
CDR3 length: 15
J gene: TRBJ1-4
V gene: TRBV4-3
CDR3 protein: CASSPRGQLNEKLFF
CDR3 DNA: TGCGCCAGCAGCCCGAGAGGGCAGCTTAATGAAAAACTGTTTTTT

clone size: .
D gene: .
CDR3 length: 15
J gene: TRBJ1-5
V gene: TRBV4-1
CDR3 protein: CASSQYGPGNQPQHF
CDR3 DNA: TGCGCCAGCAGCCAATATGGGCCTGGTAATCAGCCCCAGCATTTT

clone size: .
D gene: TRBD2
CDR3 length: 17
J gene: TRBJ2-7
V gene: TRBV7-2
CDR3 protein: CASSLELAARVPYEQYF
CDR3 DNA: TGTGCCAGCAGCTTAGAGCTAGCGGCGCGGGTCCCCTACGAGCAGTACTTC

clone size: .
D gene: TRBD2
CDR3 length: 15
J gene: TRBJ2-7
V gene: TRBV7-9
CDR3 protein: CASSLGSGRAYEQYF
CDR3 DNA: TGTGCCAGCAGCTTAGGTAGCGGGAGGGCCTACGAGCAGTACTTC

clone size: .
D gene: .
CDR3 length: 14
J gene: TRBJ2-5
V gene: TRBV5-8
CDR3 protein: CASSLYVPRETQYF
CDR3 DNA: TGTGCCAGCAGCTTGTACGTTCCCCGGGAGACCCAGTACTTC

clone size: .
D gene: TRBD2
CDR3 length: 14
J gene: TRBJ2-7
V gene: TRBV7-8
CDR3 protein: CASSLGGGAYEQYF
CDR3 DNA: TGTGCCAGCAGCTTAGGCGGGGGGGCCTACGAGCAGTACTTC

clone size: .
D gene: .
CDR3 length: 17
J gene: TRBJ2-1
V gene: TRBV9
CDR3 protein: CASSSAVGGGAMNEQFF
CDR3 DNA: TGTGCCAGCAGCTCGGCGGTGGGTGGGGGGGCTATGAATGAGCAGTTCTTC

clone size: .
D gene: .
CDR3 length: 12
J gene: TRBJ2-7
V gene: TRBV6-6
CDR3 protein: CASMDTPYEQYF
CDR3 DNA: TGTGCCAGCATGGACACTCCCTACGAGCAGTACTTC

clone size: .
D gene: TRBD2
CDR3 length: 14
J gene: TRBJ2-5
V gene: TRBV7-2
CDR3 protein: CASSIGLVQETQYF
CDR3 DNA: TGTGCCAGCAGCATTGGACTAGTTCAAGAGACCCAGTACTTC

clone size: .
D gene: .
CDR3 length: 15
J gene: TRBJ1-6
V gene: TRBV19
CDR3 protein: CASSALFLPGSPLHF
CDR3 DNA: TGTGCCAGTAGTGCATTATTCCTACCAGGATCACCCCTCCACTTT

clone size: .
D gene: TRBD1
CDR3 length: 17
J gene: TRBJ2-2
V gene: TRBV5-5
CDR3 protein: CASSPRPGTGFPGELFF
CDR3 DNA: TGTGCCAGCAGTCCTAGGCCAGGGACAGGGTTTCCCGGGGAGCTGTTTTTT

clone size: .
D gene: .
CDR3 length: 14
J gene: TRBJ1-2
V gene: TRBV4-2
CDR3 protein: CASSRDHPRDGYTF
CDR3 DNA: TGTGCCAGCAGCCGAGACCACCCGCGCGATGGCTACACCTTC

clone size: .
D gene: TRBD1
CDR3 length: 14
J gene: TRBJ1-2
V gene: TRBV2
CDR3 protein: CASNKDRGQFGYTF
CDR3 DNA: TGTGCCAGCAACAAGGACAGGGGGCAGTTCGGCTACACCTTC